The sequence of this T cell receptor beta chain was determined in a study of blood T cell repertoires in COVID-19. At the level of the study: Acute-phase and convalescent COVID-19 samples originated in the United States, Italy and Spain. The analysed material was cDNA or gDNA that came from T cells, B-cell-depleted T cells, or PBMCs.

Methods used by the authors: Amplified reference gene primers provided the basis for estimating nucleated cell counts. TCRdb's copy holds only in-frame clones and misses some; the assay was immunoSEQ multiplex PCR. That table gives V, J and clone size, and the DNA gave D and trimming. The data contain approximately 46,000 clones, approximately 85% of them seen just once; the ten biggest clones take up 12%. This clone was found a few times. One junction end does not reproduce the germline sequence, and a read error may be involved. Germline-derived CDR1 and CDR2 are SGHNT and YENEEA. The CDR3 length is 12 residues.

The chain recombines TRBV11-3 with TRBJ2-4, with 8 nucleotides matching TRBD1. Sequenced: peripheral blood. The receptor comes from a human donor in a cohort sampled during active COVID-19. CDR3 sequence (DNA): TGTGCCAGCAGCGACAGGACAGGGCCCATTAACTTC. Translated, it gives CASSDRTGPINF.